This T cell receptor beta chain was sequenced in a study of cytomegalovirus exposure and HLA in healthy donors. Study results and limitations: In vitro checks showed that a few CMV-associated chains really do target CMV antigens. As was reported, the HLA-A and HLA-B alleles of most subjects were accurately predicted from TCR beta sequences. It was reportedly the case that the classifier diagnosed cytomegalovirus status with high specificity and sensitivity. It was in a later analysis that TCR association rates were seen to vary by HLA locus, highest for DRB1 and lowest for HLA-C.

CDR1 SGHTA and CDR2 FQGTGA come from the germline V gene. V lost 5 bases, J lost 8 bases, and 18 bases lay in between. The CDR3 is made up of 15 amino acids. With regard to this clone: Its matching antigen is unknown.

The PCR contained 60 Vbeta and 13 Jbeta primers. Here immunoSEQ multiplex PCR was the method, and the copy in TCRdb shows in-frame clones only, minus some. The data hold 150,000 or so clones, with 80% observed a single time. The specimen sequenced was PBMCs. This rearrangement joins TRBV7-3 to TRBJ2-2, with D perhaps matching TRBD1 (6 bases). The clonotype originates from a man aged 45-65 years in good health and CMV-seronegative. CDR3 sequence (DNA): TGTGCCAGCAGCGTTACAGGGATTACGTCGGGGGAGCTGTTTTTT. Its protein product is CASSVTGITSGELFF. The complete variable domain, with remaining parts taken from reference TRBV7-3 and TRBJ2-2, reads GAGVSQTPSNKVTEKGKYVELRCDPISGHTALYWYRQSLGQGPEFLIYFQGTGAADDSGLPNDRFFAVRPEGSVSTLKIQRTERGDSAVYLCASSVTGITSGELFFGEGSRLTVL.